This T cell receptor (beta chain) came from a study of cytomegalovirus exposure and HLA in healthy donors. Study-wide points: Earlier results showed most TCR beta V segments being productive about 87% or about 30% of the time.

Of note for this clone: Its target is not known.

The PCR ran on 60 Vbeta and 13 Jbeta primers. Only in-frame clones appear in the TCRdb table, and some are missing; sequencing was by immunoSEQ multiplex PCR. The sample consists of about 130,000 clones, 76% of them appearing once. This receptor was taken from a female donor in good health and CMV-seropositive. Sample: PBMCs.

Here the CDR3 DNA reads TGTGCCACCAGCCGCCCAAACGAGTGGGAGCAGTTCTTC. Its translation: CATSRPNEWEQFF. The J gene is TRBJ2-1, the V gene TRBV15; D remains ambiguous. This CDR3 contains 13 residues. The V end was cut by 5 bases, the J end by 10 bases, with 15 bases between. In germline, CDR1 is LNHNV, CDR2 YYDKDF (reference sequence). The complete variable domain, with remaining parts taken from reference TRBV15 and TRBJ2-1, reads DAMVIQNPRYQVTQFGKPVTLSCSQTLNHNVMYWYQQKSSQAPKLLFHYYDKDFNNEADTPDNFQSRRPNTSFCFLDIRSPGLGDTAMYLCATSRPNEWEQFFGPGTRLTVL.